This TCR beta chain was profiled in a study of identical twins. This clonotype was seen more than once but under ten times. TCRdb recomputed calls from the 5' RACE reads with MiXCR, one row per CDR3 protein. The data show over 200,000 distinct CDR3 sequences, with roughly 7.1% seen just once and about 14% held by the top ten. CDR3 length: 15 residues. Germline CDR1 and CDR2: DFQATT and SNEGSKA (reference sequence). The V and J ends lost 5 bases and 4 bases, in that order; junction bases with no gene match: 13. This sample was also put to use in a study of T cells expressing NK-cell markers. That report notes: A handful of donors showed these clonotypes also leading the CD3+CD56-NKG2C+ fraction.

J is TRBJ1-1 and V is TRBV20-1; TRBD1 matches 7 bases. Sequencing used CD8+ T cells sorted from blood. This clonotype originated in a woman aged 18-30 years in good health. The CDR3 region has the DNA TGCAGTGCTCCGGGTCCGACAGGGTCCGGCACTGAAGCTTTCTTT. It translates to CSAPGPTGSGTEAFF.